This T cell receptor (beta chain) derives from a study of cytomegalovirus exposure and HLA in healthy donors. General study points: Productive status was seen about 90% or about 30% of the time for most TCR beta V segments in an earlier analysis. In a later analysis, DRB1 alleles had the most associated TCRs; HLA-C alleles the fewest. Common viral pathogens (according to a later analysis) appeared linked to several of the most significant clusters.

Vbeta (60) and Jbeta (13) primers were used in the PCR. The method was immunoSEQ multiplex PCR; TCRdb's version includes in-frame clones alone and lacks a portion of them. The sample has 150,000 or so clones, almost 80% seen once. The ends were cut back, 2 bases at V and 1 base at J, with 8 bases in the middle. This CDR3 is 14 amino acids long. Germline CDR1 SEHNR, CDR2 FQNEAQ (reference sequence). A note on this clone: Its antigen is as yet unknown.

This chain links TRBV7-9 with TRBJ1-1; D unresolved. The receptor comes from a man younger than 35 in good health and CMV-seropositive. The sample was PBMCs. The CDR3 DNA follows: TGTGCCAGCAGCTTAATTCTCCGGAACACTGAAGCTTTCTTT. Protein product: CASSLILRNTEAFF.